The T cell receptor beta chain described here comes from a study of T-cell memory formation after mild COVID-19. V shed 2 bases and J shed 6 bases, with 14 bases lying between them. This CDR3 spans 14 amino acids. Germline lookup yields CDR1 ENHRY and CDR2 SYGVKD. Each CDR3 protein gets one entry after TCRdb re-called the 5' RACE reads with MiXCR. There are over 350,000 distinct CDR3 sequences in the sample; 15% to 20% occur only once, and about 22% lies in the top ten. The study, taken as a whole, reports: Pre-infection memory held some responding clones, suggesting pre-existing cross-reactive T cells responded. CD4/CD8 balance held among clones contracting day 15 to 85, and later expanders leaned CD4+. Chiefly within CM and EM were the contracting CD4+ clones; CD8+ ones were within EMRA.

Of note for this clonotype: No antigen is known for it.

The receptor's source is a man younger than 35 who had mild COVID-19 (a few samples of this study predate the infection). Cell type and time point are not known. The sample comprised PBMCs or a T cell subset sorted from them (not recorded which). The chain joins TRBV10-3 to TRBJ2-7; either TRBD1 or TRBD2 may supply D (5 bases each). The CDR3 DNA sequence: TGTGCCATCAGTGAGGGCAGGGAGTGGGTCGAGCAGTACTTC. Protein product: CAISEGREWVEQYF.